This T cell receptor beta chain was found in a study of tumor and adjacent non-tumor tissue in lung cancer. Study context: The cohort had under 15 adenocarcinoma, a couple of squamous cell and 1 small cell patients. The patients, around 11 men and several women, were about 31 to 85 with stage I to III disease. Findings and limits, study-wide: Shorter survival was associated with higher TCR diversity in tumors.

V gave up 6 bases and J gave up 3 bases, with 11 bases separating them. Germline values: CDR1 SQVTM, CDR2 ANQGSEA. The CDR3 spans 13 residues. The library came from three nested PCR rounds adapted from ARM-PCR protocols. TCRdb re-called the multiplex PCR reads through MiXCR, storing one row per CDR3 protein. This sample has 100,000 to 150,000 distinct CDR3 sequences, with 66% found just once. No cell sorting was done before RNA was extracted from the tissue. With regard to this clonotype: What it recognizes is unknown.

The sample taken for sequencing was lung tumor tissue. The rearrangement links TRBV29-1 to TRBJ2-2; maybe TRBD2 (5 bases). This receptor was taken from a young man with non-small cell lung cancer. The CDR3 loop is CSVESSHTGELFF. CDR3 coding DNA: TGCAGCGTCGAATCTAGCCACACCGGGGAGCTGTTTTTT.